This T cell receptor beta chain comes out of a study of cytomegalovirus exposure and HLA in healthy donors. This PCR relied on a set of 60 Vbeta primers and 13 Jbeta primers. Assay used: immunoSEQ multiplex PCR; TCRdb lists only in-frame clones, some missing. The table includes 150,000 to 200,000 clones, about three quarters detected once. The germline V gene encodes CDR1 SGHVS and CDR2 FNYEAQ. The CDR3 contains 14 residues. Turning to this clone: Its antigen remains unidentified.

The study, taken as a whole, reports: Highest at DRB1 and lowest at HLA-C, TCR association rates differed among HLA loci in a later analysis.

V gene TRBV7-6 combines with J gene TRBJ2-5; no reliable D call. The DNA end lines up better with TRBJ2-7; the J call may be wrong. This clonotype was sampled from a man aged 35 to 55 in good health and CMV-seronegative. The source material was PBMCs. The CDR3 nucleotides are TGTGCCAGCAGTTCTATCTCCCGGTCGTACGAGCAGTACTTC. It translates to CASSSISRSYEQYF.